This record covers a single T cell receptor beta chain. Its antigen remains unknown. This sample was taken from a study of PD-1 blockade in classical Hodgkin lymphoma. Study conclusions and caveats: Still unresolved is the cause of the repertoire differences, which may be disease activity or prior therapy. Diversity in CD4+ TCRs, unlike that measured in CD8+ TCRs, had risen significantly by C4D1. Newly diagnosed and completely responding patients shared comparable baseline diversity.

V lost 3 bases to trimming and J lost 6 bases; unmatched junction nucleotides: 5. This CDR3 comprises 14 residues. Germline values: CDR1 SEHNR, CDR2 FQNEAQ (reference sequence). Method: immunoSEQ multiplex PCR; TCRdb's copy keeps in-frame clones and lacks some. The table includes 5,500 to 7,500 clones, around 57% detected once. All patients experienced relapse after autologous stem cell transplantation, and brentuximab vedotin exposure was variable. Magnetic depletion of non-target cells from thawed PBMCs yielded purified CD8+ T cells. The chain couples TRBV7-9 to TRBJ2-1; 7 nucleotides match TRBD1. The sample consisted of CD8+ T cells from blood, taken at baseline. The clonotype comes from a human donor with classical Hodgkin lymphoma. The CDR3 DNA is TGTGCCAGCAGCTTTGTCCAGGGGGTCAATGAGCAGTTCTTC. It specifies CASSFVQGVNEQFF.